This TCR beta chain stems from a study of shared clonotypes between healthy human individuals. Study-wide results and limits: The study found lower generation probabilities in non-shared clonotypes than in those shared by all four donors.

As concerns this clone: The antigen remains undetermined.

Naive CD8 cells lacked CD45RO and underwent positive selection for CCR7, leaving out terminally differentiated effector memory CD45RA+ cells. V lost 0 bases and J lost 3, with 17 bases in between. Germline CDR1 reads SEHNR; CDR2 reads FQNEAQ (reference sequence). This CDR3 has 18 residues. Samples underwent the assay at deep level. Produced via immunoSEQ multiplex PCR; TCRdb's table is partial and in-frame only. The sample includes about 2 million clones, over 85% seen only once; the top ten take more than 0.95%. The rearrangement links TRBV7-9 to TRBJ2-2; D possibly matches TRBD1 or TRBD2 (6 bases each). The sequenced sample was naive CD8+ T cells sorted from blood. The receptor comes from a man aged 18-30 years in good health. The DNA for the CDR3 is TGTGCCAGCAGCTTAGCGCCGGGGGCAGGGGCGTACACCGGGGAGCTGTTTTTT. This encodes CASSLAPGAGAYTGELFF.